The clone carrying this T cell receptor (beta chain) was recorded a few times. No antigen is known for it. J gave up 0 bases and V 5 bases, and 9 bases lay outside the gene matches. The CDR3 is 17 amino acids. Germline V gives CDR1 PRHDT, CDR2 FYEKMQ (reference sequence). This entry is derived from a study of early T cells in non-severe SARS-CoV-2 infection. Looking at the study overall: With bulk RNA from unsorted whole blood as input, sequencing yielded unpaired chains. Study findings and constraints: Matching with VDJdb favored anti-spike CD8 responses (missing private and CD4 specificities).

Separate cDNA molecules each had unique molecular identifiers attached to them. TCRdb recomputed calls from the 5' RACE reads with MiXCR, one row per CDR3 protein. Of over 50,000 distinct CDR3 sequences in the sample, approximately 11% were seen once. Input material: whole blood. This receptor was identified in an adult who was a healthcare worker with PCR-confirmed SARS-CoV-2 infection or an uninfected control (not recorded which). The chain is built from TRBV13 and TRBJ2-1; 8 nucleotides align to TRBD2. CDR3 DNA: TGTGCCAGCAGCCCCGAGCGGGGGAAGAGCTCCTACAATGAGCAGTTCTTC. The encoded protein is CASSPERGKSSYNEQFF.